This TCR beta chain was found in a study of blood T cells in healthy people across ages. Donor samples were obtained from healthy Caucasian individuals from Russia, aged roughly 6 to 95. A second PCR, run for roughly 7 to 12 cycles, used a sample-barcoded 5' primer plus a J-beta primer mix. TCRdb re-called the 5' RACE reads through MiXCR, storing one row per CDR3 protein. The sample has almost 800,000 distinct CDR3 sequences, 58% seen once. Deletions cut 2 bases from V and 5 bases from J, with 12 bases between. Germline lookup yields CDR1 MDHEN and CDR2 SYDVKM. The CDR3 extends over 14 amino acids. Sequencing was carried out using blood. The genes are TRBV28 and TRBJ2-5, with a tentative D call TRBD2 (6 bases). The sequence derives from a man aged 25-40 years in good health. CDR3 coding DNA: TGTGCCAGCAGTTTAAAACGGCGGGGTGAGACCCAGTACTTC. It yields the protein CASSLKRRGETQYF.